This T cell receptor beta chain was profiled in a study of regulatory T cells in long-lasting Graves disease. Overall study results and limits: A greater number of public clonotypes (about 2,900) was shared by persistent patients than by new patients (roughly 880). A limited number of samples was an acknowledged limitation.

To make TCR beta libraries, researchers used iRepertoire HTBI primers and Arm-PCR of CDR3 regions. TCRdb analysed the multiplex PCR reads with MiXCR anew, one entry per CDR3 protein. The table records a few hundred thousand distinct CDR3 sequences, around a fifth of them present only once. V gave up 10 bases and J gave up 2 bases, with 9 bases separating them. The CDR3 contains 12 residues. CDR1 and CDR2 from the germline V gene are SGHAT and FQNNGV. Time point described: persistent/refractory GD, antithyroid drugs over 5 years with positive TRAb. TCR sequences were obtained from RNA taken from PBMCs. The patients were enrolled through endocrinology in Xi'an, China. The authors drew 8.5 to 9.5 milliliters of peripheral blood into EDTA tubes. This clonotype was seen a few times. Antigen: not known.

This receptor was obtained from a female donor with Graves disease. Material: peripheral blood mononuclear cells (PBMCs), obtained when the disease was refractory, from a patient treated with antithyroid drugs. The chain carries TRBV11-2 and TRBJ2-1; D gene uncertain. CDR3 DNA sequence: TGTGCCACCGGCGGTACCTACAATGAGCAGTTCTTC. It specifies CATGGTYNEQFF.